These 11 T cell receptor beta chains share one sample of origin, sequenced in a study of T cells after yellow fever vaccination. TCRdb re-analysed the 5' RACE reads in MiXCR, keeping a single row per CDR3 protein. This sample has approximately 300,000 distinct CDR3 sequences, with 8.7% found just once. Source: PBMCs, taken on the day of the first yellow fever vaccination. Receptors originate from a man aged 18 to 29 who received the YFV17D yellow fever vaccine.

The rearrangement uses TRBV5-6 and TRBJ2-4, with 7 bases aligning to TRBD2. J lost 0 bases, V lost 0 bases, and 6 bases had no gene match. In germline, CDR1 is SGHDT, CDR2 YYEEEE. The CDR3 is made up of 17 amino acids. The CDR3 loop reads CASSLGLASLAKNIQYF. The CDR3, as DNA: TGTGCCAGCAGCTTGGGACTAGCCTCGCTAGCCAAAAACATTCAGTACTTC. The full variable domain, rest sourced from reference TRBV5-6 and TRBJ2-4, is DAGVTQSPTHLIKTRGQQVTLRCSPKSGHDTVSWYQQALGQGPQFIFQYYEEEERQRGNFPDRFSGHQFPNYSSELNVNALLLGDSALYLCASSLGLASLAKNIQYFGAGTRLSVL.

The rearrangement links TRBV4-2 to TRBJ1-4; no reliable D call. Looked up from germline, CDR1 is LGHNA and CDR2 is YNFKEQ. Trimming took off 2 bases at V and 8 bases at J, with 15 bases between the two ends. The CDR3 length is 15 residues. The CDR3 region is CASSQPGRGGEKLFF. The CDR3 nucleotides are TGTGCCAGCAGCCAACCTGGACGGGGAGGAGAAAAACTGTTTTTT.

This clonotype was recorded a few times. The chain recombines TRBV28 with TRBJ1-4; possibly TRBD1 for D (5 bases). Trimming shortened V by 8 bases and J by 7 bases, and 11 bases separated the two germline ends. Germline V lookup: CDR1 MDHEN, CDR2 SYDVKM. The length of the CDR3 is 12 residues. CDR3 coding DNA: TGTGCCAGCGGGGGGGGGAGTGAAAAACTGTTTTTT. Protein product: CASGGGSEKLFF.

J is TRBJ2-3 and V is TRBV20-1, with TRBD2 matching 11 bases. V lost 3 bases to trimming and J lost 0 bases; unmatched junction nucleotides: 5. The CDR3 is made up of 16 amino acids. Germline V lookup: CDR1 DFQATT, CDR2 SNEGSKA (reference sequence). As DNA, the CDR3 is TGCAGTGCTAGCCCTAGCGGGGGGACTAGCACAGATACGCAGTATTTT. Its protein product is CSASPSGGTSTDTQYF.

This clonotype was seen a handful of times. The V call is TRBV7-9, the J call TRBJ1-1, with 10 bases fitting TRBD1. Per germline, CDR1 SEHNR and CDR2 FQNEAQ (reference sequence). The CDR3 runs 15 residues. V lost 5 bases to trimming and J lost 5 bases; unmatched junction nucleotides: 8. The CDR3 sequence: CASSLGTGVKTEAFF. The CDR3 nucleotides are TGTGCCAGCAGCCTAGGGACAGGGGTTAAAACTGAAGCTTTCTTT.

This clonotype was picked up many times. J is TRBJ2-3 and V is TRBV7-6; 7 bases map to TRBD2. Germline assignment: CDR1 SGHVS and CDR2 FNYEAQ. V shed 5 bases and J 1 base; nucleotides not matched to a gene: 9. The length of the CDR3 is 16 residues. CDR3 coding DNA: TGTGCCAGCAGCCCGAGGTATACTAGCGGCACAGATACGCAGTATTTT. This gives the protein CASSPRYTSGTDTQYF.

V is TRBV20-1 and J is TRBJ1-2; D gene unclear. The CDR3 has 12 amino acids. Per the germline V gene, CDR1 is DFQATT and CDR2 is SNEGSKA (reference sequence). The ends were cut back, 3 bases at V and 4 bases at J, with 9 bases in the middle. The CDR3 nucleotides read TGCAGTGCTAGTTCAGCGGCCTATGGCTACACCTTC. This translates into CSASSAAYGYTF.

The V call is TRBV7-2, the J call TRBJ2-7; a possible D gene is TRBD2 (6 bases). The CDR3 length is 15 residues. Looked up from germline, CDR1 is SGHTA and CDR2 is FQGNSA. V lost 4 bases and J 2 bases, leaving 15 bases between the germline ends. DNA of the CDR3: TGTGCCAGCAGCTCGGGAGAAGGGATCACCTACGAGCAGTACTTC. Its translation: CASSSGEGITYEQYF.

J is TRBJ1-1 and V is TRBV6-2 or TRBV6-3, with D maybe TRBD1 (5 bases). Trimming removed 4 bases at V and 1 base at J, with 13 bases between. Germline V gene lookup returns CDR1 MNHEY and CDR2 SVGEGT. The CDR3 spans 15 residues. The CDR3 DNA sequence: TGTGCCAGCAGTTCCGCTGGGACGGCGAACACTGAAGCTTTCTTT. The encoded protein is CASSSAGTANTEAFF.

This clonotype was recorded at least ten times. The chain's CDR3 is CSAQTEGYGYTF. CDR3 DNA sequence: TGCAGTGCTCAGACAGAAGGCTATGGCTACACCTTC. V and J are TRBV20-1 and TRBJ1-2; D is perhaps TRBD1 (5 bases). The CDR3 loop spans 12 amino acids. Trimming shortened V by 5 bases and J by 4 bases, and 11 bases separated the two germline ends. Germline loops: CDR1 DFQATT, CDR2 SNEGSKA (reference sequence).

This clonotype was counted many times. This chain joins TRBV6-1 and TRBJ2-3, with D uncertain. The CDR3 spans 14 residues. Trimming cost V 8 bases and J 4 bases, with 16 bases left between them. In germline, CDR1 is MNHNS, CDR2 SASEGT. As DNA, the CDR3 is TGTGCCAGCGGCGGCGCAACCTCGGCAGATACGCAGTATTTT. Its translation is CASGGATSADTQYF.